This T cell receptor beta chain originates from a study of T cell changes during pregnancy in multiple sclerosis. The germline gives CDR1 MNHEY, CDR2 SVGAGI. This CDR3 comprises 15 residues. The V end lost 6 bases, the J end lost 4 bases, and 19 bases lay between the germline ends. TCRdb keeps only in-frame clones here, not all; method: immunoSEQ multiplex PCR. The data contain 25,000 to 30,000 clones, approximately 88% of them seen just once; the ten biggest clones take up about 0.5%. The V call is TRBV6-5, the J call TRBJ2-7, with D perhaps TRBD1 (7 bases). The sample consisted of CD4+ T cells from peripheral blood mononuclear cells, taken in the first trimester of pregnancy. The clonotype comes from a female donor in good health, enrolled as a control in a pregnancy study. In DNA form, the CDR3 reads TGTGCCAGCAGGCCCCACGACAGGGAGGTATACGAGCAGTACTTC. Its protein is CASRPHDREVYEQYF.